Sequencing of this TCR beta chain was carried out in a study of beta chain features in type 1 diabetes. This clone was counted between two and nine times. Its antigen is unidentified. Germline-derived CDR1 and CDR2 are MNHEY and SMNVEV (reference sequence). Trimming at V came to 6 bases and at J to 5 bases, leaving 9 bases not matched to a gene. The CDR3 spans 15 residues. The whole isolated RNA underwent reverse transcription, so sequencing captured expressed TCRB transcripts. Here immunoSEQ multiplex PCR was the method, and the copy in TCRdb shows in-frame clones only, minus some. The sample holds more than 300,000 clones, roughly 8% seen once. The study's findings and limits: The study notes PCR might favor shorter templates equally in patients and controls. It was among patients, rather than healthy donors, that naive, central memory and Treg TCRB repertoires appeared more similar.

The rearrangement joins TRBV27 to TRBJ2-3, with 9 bases that match TRBD1. The material sequenced was central memory CD4+ T cells from blood. This TCR derives from a woman under 30 in good health. CDR3 loop: CASRKGQGRRDTQYF. The CDR3, as DNA: TGTGCCAGCAGGAAGGGACAGGGAAGAAGAGATACGCAGTATTTT.